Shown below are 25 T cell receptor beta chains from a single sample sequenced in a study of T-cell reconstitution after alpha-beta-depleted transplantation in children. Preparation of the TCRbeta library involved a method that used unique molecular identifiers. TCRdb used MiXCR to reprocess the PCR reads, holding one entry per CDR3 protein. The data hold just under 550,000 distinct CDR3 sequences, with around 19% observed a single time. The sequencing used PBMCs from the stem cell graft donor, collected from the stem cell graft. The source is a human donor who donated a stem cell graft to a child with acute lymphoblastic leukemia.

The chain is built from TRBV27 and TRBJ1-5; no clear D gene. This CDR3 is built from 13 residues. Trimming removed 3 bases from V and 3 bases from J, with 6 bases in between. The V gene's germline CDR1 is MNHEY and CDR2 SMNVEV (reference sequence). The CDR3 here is CASSFTFNQPQHF. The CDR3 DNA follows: TGTGCCAGCAGTTTCACGTTCAATCAGCCCCAGCATTTT.

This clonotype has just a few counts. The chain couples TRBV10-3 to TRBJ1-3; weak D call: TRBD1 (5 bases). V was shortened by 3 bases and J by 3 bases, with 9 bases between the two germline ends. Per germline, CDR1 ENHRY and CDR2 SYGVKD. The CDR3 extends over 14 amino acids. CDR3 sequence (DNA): TGTGCCATCAGTGACCCAGGGCATGGAAACACCATATATTTT. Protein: CAISDPGHGNTIYF.

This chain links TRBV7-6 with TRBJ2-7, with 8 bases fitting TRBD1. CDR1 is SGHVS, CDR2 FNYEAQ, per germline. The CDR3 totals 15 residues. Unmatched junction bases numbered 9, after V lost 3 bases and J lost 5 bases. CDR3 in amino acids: CASSFWTGKTDEQYF. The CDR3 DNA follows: TGTGCCAGCAGCTTTTGGACAGGGAAGACCGACGAGCAGTACTTC.

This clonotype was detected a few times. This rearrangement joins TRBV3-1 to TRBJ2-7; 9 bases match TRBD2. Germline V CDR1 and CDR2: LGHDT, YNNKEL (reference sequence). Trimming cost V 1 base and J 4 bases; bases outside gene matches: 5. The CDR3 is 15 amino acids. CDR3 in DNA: TGTGCCAGCAGCCAAGGTGTAGCGGGAGCGTACGAGCAGTACTTC. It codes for CASSQGVAGAYEQYF.

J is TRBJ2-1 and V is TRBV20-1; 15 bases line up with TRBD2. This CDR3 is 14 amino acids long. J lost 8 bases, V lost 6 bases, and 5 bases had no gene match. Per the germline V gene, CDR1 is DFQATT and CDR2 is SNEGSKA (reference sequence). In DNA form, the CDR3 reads TGCAGTGCCACTCGGACTAGCGGGAGGGATGAGCAGTTCTTC. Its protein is CSATRTSGRDEQFF.

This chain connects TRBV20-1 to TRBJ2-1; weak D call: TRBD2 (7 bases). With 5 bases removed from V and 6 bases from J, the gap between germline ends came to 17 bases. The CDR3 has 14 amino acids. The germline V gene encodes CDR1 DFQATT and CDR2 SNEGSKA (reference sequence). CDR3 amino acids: CSAGEGGHLNEQFF. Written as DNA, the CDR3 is TGCAGTGCTGGGGAGGGGGGACACCTCAATGAGCAGTTCTTC.

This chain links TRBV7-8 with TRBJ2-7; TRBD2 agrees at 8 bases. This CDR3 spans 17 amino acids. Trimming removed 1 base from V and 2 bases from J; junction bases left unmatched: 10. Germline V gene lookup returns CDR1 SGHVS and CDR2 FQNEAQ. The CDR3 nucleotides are TGTGCCAGCAGCTTAGGAATTCGGCGGGAGGCTACCTACGAGCAGTACTTC. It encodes CASSLGIRREATYEQYF.

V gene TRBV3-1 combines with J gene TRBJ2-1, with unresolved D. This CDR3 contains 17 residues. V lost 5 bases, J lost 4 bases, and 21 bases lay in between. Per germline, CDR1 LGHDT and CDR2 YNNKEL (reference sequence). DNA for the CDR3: TGTGCCAGCAGCAAAGCATTCCCTACGGAGAGGTACAATGAGCAGTTCTTC. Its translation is CASSKAFPTERYNEQFF.

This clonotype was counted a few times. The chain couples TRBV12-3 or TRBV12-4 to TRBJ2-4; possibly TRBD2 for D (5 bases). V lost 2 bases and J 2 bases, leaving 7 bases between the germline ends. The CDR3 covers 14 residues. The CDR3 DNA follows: TGTGCCAGCAGTTTAAGGGAGACCAAAAACATTCAGTACTTC. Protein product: CASSLRETKNIQYF.

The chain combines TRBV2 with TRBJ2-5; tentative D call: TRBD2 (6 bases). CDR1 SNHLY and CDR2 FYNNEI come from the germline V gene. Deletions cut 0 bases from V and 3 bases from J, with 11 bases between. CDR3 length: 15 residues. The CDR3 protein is CASSEAGSGEETQYF. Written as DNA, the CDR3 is TGTGCCAGCAGTGAAGCAGGTAGCGGAGAAGAGACCCAGTACTTC.

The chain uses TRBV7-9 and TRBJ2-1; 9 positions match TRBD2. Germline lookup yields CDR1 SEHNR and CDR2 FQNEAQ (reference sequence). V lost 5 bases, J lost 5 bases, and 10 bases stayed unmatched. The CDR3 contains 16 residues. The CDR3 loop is CASSRLLTSGDNEQFF. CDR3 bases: TGTGCCAGCAGCCGCCTTCTGACTAGCGGAGACAATGAGCAGTTCTTC.

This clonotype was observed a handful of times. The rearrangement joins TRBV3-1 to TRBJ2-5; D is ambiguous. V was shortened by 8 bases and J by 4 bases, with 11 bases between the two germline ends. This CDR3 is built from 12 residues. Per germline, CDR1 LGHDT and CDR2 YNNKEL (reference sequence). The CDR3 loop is CASCWIGETQYF. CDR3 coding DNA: TGTGCCAGCTGTTGGATAGGAGAGACCCAGTACTTC.

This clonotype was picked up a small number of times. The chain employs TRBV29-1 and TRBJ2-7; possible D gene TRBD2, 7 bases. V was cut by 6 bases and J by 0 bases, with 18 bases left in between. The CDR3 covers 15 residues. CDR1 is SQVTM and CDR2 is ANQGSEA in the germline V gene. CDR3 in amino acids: CSVLGGGYSSYEQYF. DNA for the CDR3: TGCAGCGTCTTGGGGGGGGGCTACAGCTCCTACGAGCAGTACTTC.

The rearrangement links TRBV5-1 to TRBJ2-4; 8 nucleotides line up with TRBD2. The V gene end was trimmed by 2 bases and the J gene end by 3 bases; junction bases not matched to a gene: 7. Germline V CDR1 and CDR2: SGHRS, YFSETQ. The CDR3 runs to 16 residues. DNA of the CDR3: TGCGCCAGCAGCTTCGGGGGGGGTAGGGTCAAAAACATTCAGTACTTC. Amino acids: CASSFGGGRVKNIQYF.

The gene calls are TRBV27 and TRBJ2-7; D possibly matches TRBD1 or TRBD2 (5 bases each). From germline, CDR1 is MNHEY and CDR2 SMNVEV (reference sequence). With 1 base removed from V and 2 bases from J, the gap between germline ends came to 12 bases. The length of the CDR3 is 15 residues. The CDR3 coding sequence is TGTGCCAGCAGTTTATTGTTGGGGGTTACCTACGAGCAGTACTTC. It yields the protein CASSLLLGVTYEQYF.

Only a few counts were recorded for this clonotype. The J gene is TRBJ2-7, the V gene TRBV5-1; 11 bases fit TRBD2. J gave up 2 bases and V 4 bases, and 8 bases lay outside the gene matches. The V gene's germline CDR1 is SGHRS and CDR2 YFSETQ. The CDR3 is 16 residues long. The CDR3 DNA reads TGCGCCAGCAGCACCCAAACTAGCGGGAGCACCTACGAGCAGTACTTC. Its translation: CASSTQTSGSTYEQYF.

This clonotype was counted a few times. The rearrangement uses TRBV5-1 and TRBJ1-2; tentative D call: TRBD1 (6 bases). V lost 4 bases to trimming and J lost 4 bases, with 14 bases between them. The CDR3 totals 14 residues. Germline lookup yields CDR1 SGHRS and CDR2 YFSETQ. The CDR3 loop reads CASSLADSVYGYTF. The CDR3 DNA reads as TGCGCCAGCAGCCTGGCGGACAGTGTCTATGGCTACACCTTC.

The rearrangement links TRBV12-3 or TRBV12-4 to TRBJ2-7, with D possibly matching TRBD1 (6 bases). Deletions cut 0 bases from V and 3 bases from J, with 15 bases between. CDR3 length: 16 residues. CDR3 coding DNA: TGTGCCAGCAGTTTAGCGATAGGGGGTCCTAACTACGAGCAGTACTTC. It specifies CASSLAIGGPNYEQYF.

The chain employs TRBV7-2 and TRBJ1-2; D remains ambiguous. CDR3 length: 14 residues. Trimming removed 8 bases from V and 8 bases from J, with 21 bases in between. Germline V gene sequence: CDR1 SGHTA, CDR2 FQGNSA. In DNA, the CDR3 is TGTGCCAGCCCTCTCATCCCGACGCTTAACGGCTACACCTTC. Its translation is CASPLIPTLNGYTF.

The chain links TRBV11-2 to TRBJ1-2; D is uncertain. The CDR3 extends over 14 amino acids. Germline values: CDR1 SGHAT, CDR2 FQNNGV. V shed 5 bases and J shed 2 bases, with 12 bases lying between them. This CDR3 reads CASSHKRGNYGYTF. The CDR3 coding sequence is TGTGCCAGCAGCCACAAGAGAGGGAACTATGGCTACACCTTC.

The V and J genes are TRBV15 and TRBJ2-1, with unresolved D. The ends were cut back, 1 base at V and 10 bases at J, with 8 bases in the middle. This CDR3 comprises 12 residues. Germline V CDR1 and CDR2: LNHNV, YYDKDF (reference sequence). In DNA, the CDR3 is TGTGCCACCAGCAGAGGTGACCCAGAGCAGTTCTTC. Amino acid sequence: CATSRGDPEQFF.

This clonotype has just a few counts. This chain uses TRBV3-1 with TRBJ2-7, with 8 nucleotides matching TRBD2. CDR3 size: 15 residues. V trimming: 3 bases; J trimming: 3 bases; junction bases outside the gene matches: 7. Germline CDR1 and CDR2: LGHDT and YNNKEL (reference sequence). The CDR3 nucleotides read TGTGCCAGCAGCCAGACCCGGGGGGGTTTCTACGAGCAGTACTTC. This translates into CASSQTRGGFYEQYF.

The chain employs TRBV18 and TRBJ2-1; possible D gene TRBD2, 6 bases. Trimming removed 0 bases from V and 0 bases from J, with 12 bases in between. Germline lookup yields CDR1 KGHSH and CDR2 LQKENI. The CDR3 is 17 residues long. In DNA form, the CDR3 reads TGTGCCAGCTCACCACCGAGCGGGTGGAGCTCCTACAATGAGCAGTTCTTC. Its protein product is CASSPPSGWSSYNEQFF.

CDR3 sequence: CSATPGLAEQFF. In DNA, the CDR3 is TGCAGTGCTACACCGGGACTAGCTGAGCAGTTCTTC. This rearrangement joins TRBV20-1 to TRBJ2-1; 9 bases map to TRBD2. Germline CDR1 DFQATT, CDR2 SNEGSKA (reference sequence). The CDR3 is made up of 12 amino acids. V lost 4 bases to trimming and J lost 9 bases; unmatched junction nucleotides: 4.

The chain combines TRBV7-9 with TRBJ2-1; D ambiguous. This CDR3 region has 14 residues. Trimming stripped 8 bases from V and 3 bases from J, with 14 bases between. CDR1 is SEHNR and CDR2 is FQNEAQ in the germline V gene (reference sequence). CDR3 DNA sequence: TGTGCCAGCTCCTCCCCCCTCAACTACAATGAGCAGTTCTTC. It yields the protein CASSSPLNYNEQFF. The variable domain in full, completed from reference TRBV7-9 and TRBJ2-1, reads DTGVSQNPRHKITKRGQNVTFRCDPISEHNRLYWYRQTLGQGPEFLTYFQNEAQLEKSRLLSDRFSAERPKGSFSTLEIQRTEQGDSAMYLCASSSPLNYNEQFFGPGTRLTVL.